This TCR beta chain was found in a study of early T cells in non-severe SARS-CoV-2 infection. Study as a whole: Sequencing of bulk RNA from unsorted whole blood was done, without chain pairing. Study findings and constraints: Matches to VDJdb favored anti-spike CD8 responses and missed private and CD4 specificities.

Note on this clonotype: As yet, its antigen is unknown. This may stem from a read error, because a much larger clone lies one nucleotide away.

Germline V gene lookup returns CDR1 MNHEY and CDR2 SVGAGI. This CDR3 is built from 14 residues. The protocol attached unique molecular identifiers to individual cDNA molecules. TCRdb used MiXCR to reprocess the 5' RACE reads, holding one entry per CDR3 protein. The table has 97,000 or so distinct CDR3 sequences, around 13% seen once. This chain links TRBV6-5 with TRBJ2-7; TRBD1 might be the D (5 bases). Sample: whole blood. This TCR was recovered from an adult who was a healthcare worker with PCR-confirmed SARS-CoV-2 infection or an uninfected control (not recorded which). For the CDR3, the DNA is TGTGCCAGCAGGTACTGGCAGGGCAGAAGCGAGCAGTACTTC. Protein: CASRYWQGRSEQYF.